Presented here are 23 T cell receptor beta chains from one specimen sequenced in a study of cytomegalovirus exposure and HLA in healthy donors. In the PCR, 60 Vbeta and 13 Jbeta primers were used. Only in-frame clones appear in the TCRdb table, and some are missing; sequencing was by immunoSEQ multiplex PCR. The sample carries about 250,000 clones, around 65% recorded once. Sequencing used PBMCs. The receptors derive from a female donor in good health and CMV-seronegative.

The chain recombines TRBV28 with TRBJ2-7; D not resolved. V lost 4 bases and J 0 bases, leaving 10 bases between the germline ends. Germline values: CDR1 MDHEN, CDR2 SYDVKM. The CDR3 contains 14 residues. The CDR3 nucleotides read TGTGCCAGCAGTTCACAACAGTACTCCTACGAGCAGTACTTC. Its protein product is CASSSQQYSYEQYF. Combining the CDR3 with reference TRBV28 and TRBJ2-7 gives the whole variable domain DVKVTQSSRYLVKRTGEKVFLECVQDMDHENMFWYRQDPGLGLRLIYFSYDVKMKEKGDIPEGYSVSREKKERFSLILESASTNQTSMYLCASSSQQYSYEQYFGPGTRLTVT.

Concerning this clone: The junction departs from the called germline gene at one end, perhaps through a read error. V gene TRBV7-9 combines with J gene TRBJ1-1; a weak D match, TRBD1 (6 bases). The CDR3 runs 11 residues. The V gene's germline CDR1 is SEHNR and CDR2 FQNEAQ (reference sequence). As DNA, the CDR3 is TGTTCCAGCGAAAGGGGGACTGAAGCTTTCTTT. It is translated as CSSERGTEAFF.

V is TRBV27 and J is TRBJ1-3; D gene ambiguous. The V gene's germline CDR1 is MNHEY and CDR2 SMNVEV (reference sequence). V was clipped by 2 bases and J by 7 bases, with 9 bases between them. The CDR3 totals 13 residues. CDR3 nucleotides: TGTGCCAGCAGTTTAACCTTCGGGAACACCATATATTTT. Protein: CASSLTFGNTIYF.

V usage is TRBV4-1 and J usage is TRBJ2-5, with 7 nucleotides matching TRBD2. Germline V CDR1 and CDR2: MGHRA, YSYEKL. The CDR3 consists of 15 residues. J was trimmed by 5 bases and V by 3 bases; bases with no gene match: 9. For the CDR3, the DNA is TGCGCCAGCAGCCAGAGGTGGTGGGGGGGGGAGACCCAGTACTTC. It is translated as CASSQRWWGGETQYF.

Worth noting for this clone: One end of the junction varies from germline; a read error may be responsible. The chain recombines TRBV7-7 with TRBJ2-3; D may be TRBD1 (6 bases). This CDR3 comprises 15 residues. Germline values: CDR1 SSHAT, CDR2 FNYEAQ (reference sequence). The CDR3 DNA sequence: TGTGCTAGCAGCCCCGGGACACCTTCCACAGATACGCAGTATTTT. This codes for CASSPGTPSTDTQYF.

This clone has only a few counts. The CDR3 spells CASSFSQGINSGANVLTF. The CDR3 DNA reads as TGCGCCAGCAGCTTCAGTCAGGGGATAAACTCTGGGGCCAACGTCCTGACTTTC. The chain has TRBV5-1 and TRBJ2-6, with a tentative D call TRBD1 (6 bases). This CDR3 contains 18 residues. Trimming removed 2 bases from V and 0 bases from J, with 15 bases in between. CDR1 is SGHRS, CDR2 YFSETQ, per germline.

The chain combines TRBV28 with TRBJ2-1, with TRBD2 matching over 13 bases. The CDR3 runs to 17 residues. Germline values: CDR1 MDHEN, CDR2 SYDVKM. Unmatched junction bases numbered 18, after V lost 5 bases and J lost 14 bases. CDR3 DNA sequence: TGTGCCAGCAGTCTCCCACCCGGGACTAGCGGGATGGCTTGGGAGTTCTTC. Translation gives CASSLPPGTSGMAWEFF. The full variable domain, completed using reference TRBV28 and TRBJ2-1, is DVKVTQSSRYLVKRTGEKVFLECVQDMDHENMFWYRQDPGLGLRLIYFSYDVKMKEKGDIPEGYSVSREKKERFSLILESASTNQTSMYLCASSLPPGTSGMAWEFFGPGTRLTVL.

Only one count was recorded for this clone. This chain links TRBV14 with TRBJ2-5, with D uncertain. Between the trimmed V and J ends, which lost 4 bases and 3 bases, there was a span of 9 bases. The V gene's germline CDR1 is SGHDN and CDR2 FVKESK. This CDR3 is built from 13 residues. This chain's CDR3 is CASSPRLKETQYF. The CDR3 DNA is TGTGCCAGCAGCCCGCGACTGAAAGAGACCCAGTACTTC.

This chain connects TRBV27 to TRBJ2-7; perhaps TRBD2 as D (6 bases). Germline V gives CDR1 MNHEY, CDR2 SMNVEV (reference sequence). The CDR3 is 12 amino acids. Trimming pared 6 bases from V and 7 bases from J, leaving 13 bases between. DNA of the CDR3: TGTGCCAGCAGCCCCGGGAGCCATGAGCAGTACTTC. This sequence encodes CASSPGSHEQYF.

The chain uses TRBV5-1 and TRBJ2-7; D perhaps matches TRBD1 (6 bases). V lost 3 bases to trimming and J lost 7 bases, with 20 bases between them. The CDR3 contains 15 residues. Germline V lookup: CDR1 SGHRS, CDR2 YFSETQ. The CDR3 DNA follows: TGCGCCAGCAGCTCGGACTTGGACAGCTCCTTAGAGCAGTACTTC. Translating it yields CASSSDLDSSLEQYF.

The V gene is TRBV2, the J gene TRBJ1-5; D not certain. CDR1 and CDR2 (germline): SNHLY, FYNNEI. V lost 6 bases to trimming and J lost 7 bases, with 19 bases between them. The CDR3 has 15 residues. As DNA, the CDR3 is TGTGCCAGCAGCGACCCCCATGGGGAGAGGCAGCCCCAGCATTTT. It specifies CASSDPHGERQPQHF.

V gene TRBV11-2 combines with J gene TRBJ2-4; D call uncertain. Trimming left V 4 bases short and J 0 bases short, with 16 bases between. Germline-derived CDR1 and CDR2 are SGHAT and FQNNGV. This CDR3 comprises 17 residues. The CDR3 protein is CASSSYKQALAKNIQYF. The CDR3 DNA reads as TGTGCCAGCAGCTCATATAAGCAGGCTCTAGCCAAAAACATTCAGTACTTC.

The CDR3 nucleotides read TGTGCCAGCAGCCCGGGACTAGCGGGAGGAGTCTCCTACAATGAGCAGTTCTTC. The encoded protein is CASSPGLAGGVSYNEQFF. The genes are TRBV7-9 and TRBJ2-1; 15 bases align to TRBD2. Germline values: CDR1 SEHNR, CDR2 FQNEAQ (reference sequence). V was clipped by 5 bases and J by 0 bases; unmatched bases: 5. This CDR3 has 18 residues.

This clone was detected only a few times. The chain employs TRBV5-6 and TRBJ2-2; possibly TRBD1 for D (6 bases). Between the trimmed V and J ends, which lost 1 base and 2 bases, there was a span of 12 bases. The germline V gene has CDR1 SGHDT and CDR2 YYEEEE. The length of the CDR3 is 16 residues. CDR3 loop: CASSLMGTLNTGELFF. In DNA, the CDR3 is TGTGCCAGCAGCTTGATGGGGACACTAAACACCGGGGAGCTGTTTTTT.

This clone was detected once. The DNA of the CDR3 is TGTGCCATCAGTGGGCCCGGGACAGCGAACACTGAAGCTTTCTTT. It yields the protein CAISGPGTANTEAFF. J is TRBJ1-1 and V is TRBV10-3; 7 nucleotides align to TRBD1. V lost 4 bases and J lost 1; bases outside the gene matches: 6. This CDR3 region has 15 residues. Germline CDR1 reads ENHRY; CDR2 reads SYGVKD.

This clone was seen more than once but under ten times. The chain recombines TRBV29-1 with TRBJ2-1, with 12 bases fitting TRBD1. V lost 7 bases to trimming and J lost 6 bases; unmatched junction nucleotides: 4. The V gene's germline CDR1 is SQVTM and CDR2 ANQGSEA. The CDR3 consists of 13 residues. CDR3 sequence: CSGGQGAGNEQFF. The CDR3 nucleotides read TGCAGCGGGGGACAGGGGGCGGGCAATGAGCAGTTCTTC.

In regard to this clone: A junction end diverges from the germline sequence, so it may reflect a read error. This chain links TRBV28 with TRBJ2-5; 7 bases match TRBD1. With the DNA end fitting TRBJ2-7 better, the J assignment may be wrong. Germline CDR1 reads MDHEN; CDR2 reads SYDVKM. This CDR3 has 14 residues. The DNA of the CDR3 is TGTGCCAGCAGTCCCGGGACAGTCTCCAACGAGCAGTACTTC. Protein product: CASSPGTVSNEQYF.

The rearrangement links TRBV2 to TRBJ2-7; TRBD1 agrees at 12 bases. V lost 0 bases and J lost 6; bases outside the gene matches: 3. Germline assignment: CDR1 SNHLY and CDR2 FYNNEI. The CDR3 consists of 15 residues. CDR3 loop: CASSEAGTGGSEQYF. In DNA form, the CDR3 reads TGTGCCAGCAGTGAAGCGGGGACAGGGGGCTCCGAGCAGTACTTC.

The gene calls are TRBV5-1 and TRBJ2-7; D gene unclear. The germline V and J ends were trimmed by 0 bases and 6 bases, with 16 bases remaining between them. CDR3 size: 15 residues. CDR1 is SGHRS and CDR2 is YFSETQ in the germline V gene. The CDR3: CASSLGAGSFVEQYF. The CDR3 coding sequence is TGCGCCAGCAGCTTGGGGGCCGGCAGCTTTGTCGAGCAGTACTTC.

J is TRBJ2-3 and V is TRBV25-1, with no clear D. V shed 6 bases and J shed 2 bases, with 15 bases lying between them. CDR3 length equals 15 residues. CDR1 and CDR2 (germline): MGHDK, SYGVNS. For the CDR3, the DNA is TGTGCCAGCAGCCCATCTCGGGTCTACACAGATACGCAGTATTTT. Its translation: CASSPSRVYTDTQYF.

In DNA form, the CDR3 reads TGTGCCAGCAGTTTTACTAGCGGGAGGGCGTACACCGGGGAGCTGTTTTTT. This gives the protein CASSFTSGRAYTGELFF. The gene calls are TRBV27 and TRBJ2-2; 13 bases map to TRBD2. The CDR3 sequence is 17 residues long. With V trimmed by 3 bases and J by 3 bases, 4 bases remained unmatched. Germline-derived CDR1 and CDR2 are MNHEY and SMNVEV (reference sequence).

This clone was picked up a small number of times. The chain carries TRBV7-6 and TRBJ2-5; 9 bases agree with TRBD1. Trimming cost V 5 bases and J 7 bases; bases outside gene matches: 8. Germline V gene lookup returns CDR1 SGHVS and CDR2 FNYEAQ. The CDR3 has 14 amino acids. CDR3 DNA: TGTGCCAGCAGCCCCGGGACAGGGAGGGGGACCCAGTACTTC. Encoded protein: CASSPGTGRGTQYF.

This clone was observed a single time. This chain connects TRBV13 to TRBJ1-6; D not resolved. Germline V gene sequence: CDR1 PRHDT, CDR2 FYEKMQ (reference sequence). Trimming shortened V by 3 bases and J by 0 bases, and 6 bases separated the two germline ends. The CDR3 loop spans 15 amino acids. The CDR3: CASSFGSSYNSPLHF. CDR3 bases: TGTGCCAGCAGCTTTGGCAGCTCCTATAATTCACCCCTCCACTTT.